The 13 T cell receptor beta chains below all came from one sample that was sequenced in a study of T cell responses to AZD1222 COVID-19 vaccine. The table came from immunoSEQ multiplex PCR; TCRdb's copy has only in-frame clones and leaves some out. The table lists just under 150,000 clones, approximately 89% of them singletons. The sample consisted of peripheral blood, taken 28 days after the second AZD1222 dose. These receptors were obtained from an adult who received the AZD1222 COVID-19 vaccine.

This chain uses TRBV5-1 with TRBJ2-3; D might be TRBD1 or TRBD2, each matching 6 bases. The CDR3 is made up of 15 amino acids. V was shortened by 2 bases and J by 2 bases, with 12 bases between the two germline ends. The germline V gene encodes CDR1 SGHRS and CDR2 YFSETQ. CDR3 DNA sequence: TGCGCCAGCAGCTTAGGGGGGTCACTCACAGATACGCAGTATTTT. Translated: CASSLGGSLTDTQYF.

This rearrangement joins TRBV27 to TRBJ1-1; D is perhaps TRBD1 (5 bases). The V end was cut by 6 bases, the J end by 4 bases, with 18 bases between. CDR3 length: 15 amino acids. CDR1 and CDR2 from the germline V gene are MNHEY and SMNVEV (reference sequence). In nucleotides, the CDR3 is TGTGCCAGCAGCCGACCCGGGCAGGGCACCACTGAAGCTTTCTTT. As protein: CASSRPGQGTTEAFF.

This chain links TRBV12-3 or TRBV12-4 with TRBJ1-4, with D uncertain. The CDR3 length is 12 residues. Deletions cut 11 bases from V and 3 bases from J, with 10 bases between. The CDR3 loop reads CASGEPNEKLFF. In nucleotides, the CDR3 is TGTGCCTCCGGGGAGCCTAATGAAAAACTGTTTTTT.

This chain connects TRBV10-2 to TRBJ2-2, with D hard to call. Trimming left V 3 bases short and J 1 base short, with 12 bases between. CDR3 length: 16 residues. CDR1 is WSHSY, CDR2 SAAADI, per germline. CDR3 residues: CASSEVGSGNTGELFF. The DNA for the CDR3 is TGCGCCAGCAGTGAAGTGGGATCAGGGAACACCGGGGAGCTGTTTTTT.

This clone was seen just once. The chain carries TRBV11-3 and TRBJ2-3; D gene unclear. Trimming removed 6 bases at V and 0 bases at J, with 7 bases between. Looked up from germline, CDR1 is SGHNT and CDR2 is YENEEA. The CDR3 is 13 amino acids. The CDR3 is CASRPDSTDTQYF. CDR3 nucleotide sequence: TGTGCCAGCAGACCAGACAGCACAGATACGCAGTATTTT.

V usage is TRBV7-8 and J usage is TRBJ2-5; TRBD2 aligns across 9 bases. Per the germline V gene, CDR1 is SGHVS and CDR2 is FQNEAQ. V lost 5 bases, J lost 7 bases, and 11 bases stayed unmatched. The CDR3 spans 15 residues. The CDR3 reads CASSISGSTVGTQYF. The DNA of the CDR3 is TGTGCCAGCAGCATTAGCGGGAGTACTGTGGGGACCCAGTACTTC.

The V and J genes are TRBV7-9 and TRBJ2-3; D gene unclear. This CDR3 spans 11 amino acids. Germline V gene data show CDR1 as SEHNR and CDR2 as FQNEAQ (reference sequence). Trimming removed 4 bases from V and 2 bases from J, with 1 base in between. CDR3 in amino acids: CASSYTDTQYF. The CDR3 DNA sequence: TGTGCCAGCAGCTACACAGATACGCAGTATTTT.

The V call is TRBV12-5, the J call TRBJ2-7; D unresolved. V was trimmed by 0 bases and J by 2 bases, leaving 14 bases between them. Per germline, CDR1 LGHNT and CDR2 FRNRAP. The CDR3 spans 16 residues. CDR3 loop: CASGLVQSGTAYEQYF. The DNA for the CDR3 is TGTGCTAGTGGTTTGGTACAGTCCGGAACTGCCTACGAGCAGTACTTC.

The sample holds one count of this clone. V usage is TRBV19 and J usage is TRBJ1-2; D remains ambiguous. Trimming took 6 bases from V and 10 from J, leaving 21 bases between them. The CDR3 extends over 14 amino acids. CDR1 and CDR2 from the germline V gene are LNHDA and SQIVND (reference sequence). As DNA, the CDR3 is TGTGCCAGTAGGAACCCGACGGGGATCGAACCCTACACCTTC. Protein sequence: CASRNPTGIEPYTF.

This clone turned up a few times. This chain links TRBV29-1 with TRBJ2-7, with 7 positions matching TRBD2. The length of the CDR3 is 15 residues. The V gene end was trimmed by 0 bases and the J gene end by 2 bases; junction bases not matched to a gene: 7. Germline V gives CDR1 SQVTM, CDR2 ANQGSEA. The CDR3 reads CSVEDDYRGAYEQYF. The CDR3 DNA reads TGCAGCGTTGAAGACGACTACCGGGGGGCCTACGAGCAGTACTTC.

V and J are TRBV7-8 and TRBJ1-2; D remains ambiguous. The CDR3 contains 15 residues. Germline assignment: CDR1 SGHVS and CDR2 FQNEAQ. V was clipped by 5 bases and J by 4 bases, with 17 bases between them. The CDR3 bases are TGTGCCAGCAGCCCCGAGCCCGGCGTGGGCTATGGCTACACCTTC. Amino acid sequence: CASSPEPGVGYGYTF.

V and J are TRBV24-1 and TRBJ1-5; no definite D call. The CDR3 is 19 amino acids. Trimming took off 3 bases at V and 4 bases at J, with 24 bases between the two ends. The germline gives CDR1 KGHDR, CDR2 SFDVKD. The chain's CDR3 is CATSDRVLFAGSKNQPQHF. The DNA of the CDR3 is TGTGCCACCAGTGATCGAGTCCTATTTGCCGGGTCGAAAAATCAGCCCCAGCATTTT.

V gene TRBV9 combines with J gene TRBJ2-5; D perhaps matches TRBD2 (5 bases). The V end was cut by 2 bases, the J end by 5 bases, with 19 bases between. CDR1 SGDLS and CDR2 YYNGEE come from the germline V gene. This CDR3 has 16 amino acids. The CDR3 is CASSVRGHGQVETQYF. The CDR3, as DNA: TGTGCCAGCAGCGTGAGAGGGCACGGGCAAGTGGAGACCCAGTACTTC.